This T cell receptor beta chain emerged from a study of blood T cell repertoires in COVID-19. On the study more broadly: Nucleic acid was either cDNA or gDNA, and it came from T cells, B-cell-depleted T cells, or PBMCs.

This table comes from immunoSEQ multiplex PCR, and its TCRdb copy is limited to in-frame clones, with some not included. The sample lists about 210,000 clones; less than 85% were seen once. This clone appeared once. The source of this sequence is a woman between 65 and 79 years old with acute or convalescent COVID-19. Input material: peripheral blood.

CDR3: CASSRDLTVDYGYTF. CDR3 DNA sequence: TGTGCCAGCAGCCGAGACTTGACAGTTGACTATGGCTACACCTTC. V is TRBV11-2 and J is TRBJ1-2, with D maybe TRBD1 (5 bases). V gave up 5 bases and J gave up 3 bases, with 16 bases separating them. This CDR3 spans 15 amino acids. CDR1 is SGHAT and CDR2 is FQNNGV in the germline V gene.